The present entry profiles one T cell receptor (beta chain) with its context. Original processing notes: Cell counts per sample came from amplifying reference gene primers. The protocol was immunoSEQ multiplex PCR, while the TCRdb copy is restricted to in-frame clones and leaves out a portion. For V, J and clone size, that table is used; D and trimming come from the DNA. Counted here are approximately 160,000 clones, approximately 83% occurring once; the ten biggest clones make up around 8.4%. These data are taken from a study of blood T cell repertoires in COVID-19. Overall study: COVID-19 samples, acute and convalescent, were from the United States, Italy and Spain. Sources were T cells, B-cell-depleted T cells, or PBMCs; the material itself was cDNA or gDNA.

Trimming stripped 0 bases from V and 4 bases from J, with 18 bases between. From germline, CDR1 is LGHNA and CDR2 YSLEER. The CDR3 contains 17 residues. The TCR originated in a woman aged 80 or older with active or convalescent COVID-19. V is TRBV4-3 and J is TRBJ1-2; weak D call: TRBD1 (5 bases). The sample was peripheral blood. CDR3 region: CASSQEGGYGQAYGYTF. In nucleotides, the CDR3 is TGCGCCAGCAGCCAAGAGGGGGGATATGGGCAGGCCTATGGCTACACCTTC.